What follows describes a single T cell receptor beta chain. No antigen is known for it. These data are taken from a study of cytomegalovirus exposure and HLA in healthy donors. Study-level findings and limits: In vitro experiments confirmed that a few CMV-associated chains were specific for CMV antigens. As a later analysis revealed, the rate of TCR association differed by HLA locus, with DRB1 most and HLA-C fewest. Using a false discovery rate of 0.05, a later analysis showed that 16,951 TCR beta sequences were associated with HLA alleles. It emerged from a later analysis that several of the most significant clusters appeared to be linked to common viral pathogens.

PCR used 60 Vbeta primers and 13 Jbeta primers. The assay was immunoSEQ multiplex PCR, and TCRdb's table has in-frame clones only and misses some. The data contain around 150,000 clones, 77% of them seen just once; the ten biggest clones take up 1.1% to 1.5%. CDR3 length: 12 amino acids. V gave up 6 bases and J gave up 5 bases, with 13 bases separating them. From germline, CDR1 is SQVTM and CDR2 ANQGSEA. This TCR came from a woman aged 30 to 39 in good health and CMV-seronegative. The chain links TRBV29-1 to TRBJ1-1; D gene unclear. The sample taken for sequencing was PBMCs. Written as DNA, the CDR3 is TGCAGCGTCTCATCCCGGAGGACTGAAGCTTTCTTT. This gives the protein CSVSSRRTEAFF.